The clone carrying this T cell receptor (beta chain) was counted a single time. Trimming removed 3 bases from V and 5 bases from J, with 24 bases in between. This CDR3 has 17 amino acids. Germline assignment: CDR1 SGHTS and CDR2 YDEGEE. The data originate from a study of control samples from healthy donors and cancer patients. Assay used: immunoSEQ multiplex PCR; TCRdb lists only in-frame clones, some missing. The sample gives some 110,000 clones, 88% of which show up once; around 2.5% is in the top ten. The sample taken for sequencing was blood. The chain has TRBV5-8 and TRBJ2-7, with D perhaps matching TRBD1 (6 bases). The receptor's source is a woman aged 70 to 79 in good health. DNA of the CDR3: TGTGCCAGCAGCTCCCTTGTCAGGGGTGGACTTGTTAACGAGCAGTACTTC. Translating gives CASSSLVRGGLVNEQYF.